This T cell receptor beta chain was identified in a study of Ad26.COV2.S vaccination and SARS-CoV-2 variants. The study, taken as a whole, reports: Those who received vaccine or placebo ended up with similar non-spike TCR breadth.

The ends were cut back, 3 bases at V and 6 bases at J, with 9 bases in the middle. CDR3 length: 13 residues. The protocol was immunoSEQ multiplex PCR, while the TCRdb copy is restricted to in-frame clones and leaves out a portion. The sample lists some 300,000 clones, approximately 86% occurring once. The treatment is: roughly 20 received Ad26.COV2.S at low or high dose, single or two shots; about 5 received placebo; per-sample allocation not given. On day 63 after the first injection, vaccine and placebo recipients gave samples. An Ad26 vector expressing Wuhan-strain SARS-CoV-2 spike served as the vaccine. This clone was seen only a few times. Its antigen is as yet unknown.

The sequence was obtained from a person aged 18-65 years who received the Ad26.COV2.S COVID-19 vaccine or a placebo. The material sequenced was peripheral blood, taken in a trial of Ad26.COV2.S vaccine versus placebo. The chain has TRBV12-3 or TRBV12-4 and TRBJ1-3; D gene uncertain. CDR3 in amino acids: CASSFNSLNTIYF. The CDR3 DNA reads as TGTGCCAGCAGTTTTAACTCTCTAAACACCATATATTTT.